This T cell receptor beta chain was profiled in a study of technical replicates of blood from several donors (dated by TCRdb to about 2017). As regards this clone: The antigen this receptor binds is unknown. No base qualities exist here, and no much larger clone lies one base off it.

Germline trimming: 10 bases from V, 5 bases from J; junction bases outside gene matches: 6. From the cysteine through the phenylalanine, the CDR3 covers 12 amino acids. Only the CDR3 region is kept as DNA, spanning 36 bases read in frame from base 1. The germline V gene encodes CDR1 LNHDA and CDR2 SQIVND (reference sequence). The library was built by means of the immunoSEQ multiplex PCR assay. The table was pulled from immuneACCESS by TCRdb, which kept in-frame rearrangements only. Such tables lose some clones; where checked, under half of the loss comes from unresolved V genes, and the rest has no known cause. The sample has some 87,000 clones on record, 85% to 95% of them singletons. The top ten clonotypes cover less than 0.4% of the sample.

This TCR came from a human donor in good health. The chain joins TRBV19 to TRBJ2-7; 9 central bases correspond to TRBD1. The specimen sequenced was T cells isolated from PBMCs. The DNA reads as follows: TGTGCCACTGGACAGGGGTATAACGAGCAGTACTTC. Its coded protein is CATGQGYNEQYF.